This passage covers 29 T cell receptor beta chains from one sample sequenced in a study of T cells in Graves' hyperthyroidism and ophthalmopathy. The CDR3 regions of TCR beta were amplified from RNA transcripts. A first-round RT-PCR of the TCR CDR3 used the HTBI primer set. From the multiplex PCR reads, TCRdb called clonotypes with MiXCR, one entry per CDR3 protein. Of approximately 420,000 distinct CDR3 sequences listed, more than 12% were seen once; the top ten hold 30% to 35%. Sequencing was done on a sample of blood. The origin of the receptors is a woman in her twenties or thirties with Graves' hyperthyroidism.

The chain uses TRBV6-1 and TRBJ1-5; 7 bases match TRBD1. Germline V gene sequence: CDR1 MNHNS, CDR2 SASEGT. The CDR3 loop spans 18 amino acids. V shed 6 bases, J shed 2 bases, and the junction held 16 bases outside the gene matches. The CDR3 bases are TGTGCCAGCAGCCGAGGGGGCGCCGGGGGTAGAGGCAATCAGCCCCAGCATTTT. It codes for CASSRGGAGGRGNQPQHF.

This clonotype was observed a few times. The chain recombines TRBV3-1 with TRBJ2-1; D not resolved. V was clipped by 3 bases and J by 0 bases, with 9 bases between them. This CDR3 spans 15 amino acids. CDR1 and CDR2 (germline): LGHDT, YNNKEL (reference sequence). The CDR3 here is CASSQTLSSYNEQFF. The CDR3 DNA sequence: TGTGCCAGCAGCCAGACTCTGAGCTCCTACAATGAGCAGTTCTTC.

This clonotype was detected many times. CDR3 region: CSASGTNNEQFF. The CDR3 DNA sequence: TGCAGCGCTTCCGGGACGAACAATGAGCAGTTCTTC. The chain recombines TRBV20-1 with TRBJ2-1; D is tentatively TRBD1 or TRBD2 (5 bases each). This CDR3 has 12 residues. Germline V gene sequence: CDR1 DFQATT, CDR2 SNEGSKA (reference sequence).

This clonotype was detected ten times or more. The chain is built from TRBV10-3 and TRBJ2-5, with 9 bases fitting TRBD1. J was trimmed by 5 bases and V by 6 bases; bases with no gene match: 4. CDR1 and CDR2 (germline): ENHRY, SYGVKD. This CDR3 region has 13 residues. For the CDR3, the DNA is TGTGCCATCAGGGGACAGGGCGGGGAGACCCAGTACTTC. Its protein is CAIRGQGGETQYF.

This clonotype has ten or more counts. The gene calls are TRBV18 and TRBJ1-3; D is unresolved. The CDR3 is 15 residues long. Trimming removed 3 bases at V and 2 bases at J, with 11 bases between. The germline CDR1 and CDR2 sequences are KGHSH and LQKENI. The CDR3 sequence: CASSPNQKTGNTIYF. CDR3 in DNA: TGTGCCAGCTCACCCAACCAAAAAACTGGAAACACCATATATTTT. Combining the CDR3 with reference TRBV18 and TRBJ1-3 gives the whole variable domain NAGVMQNPRHLVRRRGQEARLRCSPMKGHSHVYWYRQLPEEGLKFMVYLQKENIIDESGMPKERFSAEFPKEGPSILRIQQVVRGDSAAYFCASSPNQKTGNTIYFGEGSWLTVV.

This clonotype was picked up a small number of times. V is TRBV2 and J is TRBJ2-1; D remains unclear. V lost 7 bases and J 9 bases, leaving 7 bases between the germline ends. The CDR3 loop spans 10 amino acids. In germline, CDR1 is SNHLY, CDR2 FYNNEI. The CDR3 bases are TGTGCCAGCATTCAGACTGAGCAGTTCTTC. Its protein is CASIQTEQFF.

This clonotype was counted a few times. The J gene is TRBJ1-3, the V gene TRBV28, with D tentatively TRBD1 (5 bases). Trimming stripped 3 bases from V and 1 base from J, with 10 bases between. Germline lookup yields CDR1 MDHEN and CDR2 SYDVKM. The CDR3 consists of 15 residues. In nucleotides, the CDR3 is TGTGCCAGCAGTTTCCATGGGGGTTCTGGAAACACCATATATTTT. This gives the protein CASSFHGGSGNTIYF.

This clonotype was seen a handful of times. The chain joins TRBV12-5 to TRBJ2-5, with D possibly being TRBD2 (5 bases). V lost 0 bases, J lost 0 bases, and 8 bases lay in between. The V gene's germline CDR1 is LGHNT and CDR2 FRNRAP. The CDR3 loop spans 15 amino acids. The DNA of the CDR3 is TGTGCTAGTGGTTTGGTAGCCGGGAACCAAGAGACCCAGTACTTC. Translation gives CASGLVAGNQETQYF.

This clonotype has at least ten counts. This chain uses TRBV11-2 with TRBJ2-3; 8 bases are shared with TRBD2. V lost 4 bases and J lost 3; bases outside the gene matches: 12. The germline gives CDR1 SGHAT, CDR2 FQNNGV. The CDR3 is made up of 17 amino acids. The CDR3 sequence: CASSSRLAGGGTDTQYF. In nucleotides, the CDR3 is TGTGCCAGCAGCTCCAGGCTGGCGGGAGGTGGAACAGATACGCAGTATTTT.

This clonotype was counted a few times. The rearrangement links TRBV28 to TRBJ2-5, with TRBD2 matching 8 bases. The CDR3 sequence is 16 residues long. Germline CDR1 is MDHEN and CDR2 is SYDVKM. The ends lost 1 base at V and 7 bases at J; junction bases unmatched: 11. In nucleotides, the CDR3 is TGTGCCAGCAGTTTATATCCTAGCGGGCACTCCGGGACCCAGTACTTC. This codes for CASSLYPSGHSGTQYF.

This clonotype was counted once. The chain couples TRBV7-9 to TRBJ1-5; D not certain. The CDR3 length is 14 residues. Per germline, CDR1 SEHNR and CDR2 FQNEAQ (reference sequence). The V end lost 6 bases, the J end lost 6 bases, and 15 bases lay between the germline ends. The CDR3 spells CASSQAGSAQPQHF. CDR3 nucleotides: TGTGCCAGCAGTCAGGCCGGTTCGGCTCAGCCCCAGCATTTT.

The CDR3 coding sequence is TGTGCCAGCATGCCGGGACTAGCATCCAACGAGCAGTACTTC. Its protein product is CASMPGLASNEQYF. This sequence joins TRBV12-3 or TRBV12-4 and TRBJ2-7, with 9 bases lining up with TRBD2. V dropped 7 bases and J dropped 5; count of bases not matched to a gene: 9. The CDR3 runs to 14 residues.

This chain uses TRBV10-3 with TRBJ2-7; 9 positions match TRBD1. The CDR3 totals 14 residues. Germline CDR1 reads ENHRY; CDR2 reads SYGVKD. The V and J ends lost 6 bases and 2 bases, in that order; junction bases with no gene match: 5. CDR3 bases: TGTGCCATCAGGGAGACAGGGGGGACCTACGAGCAGTACTTC. As protein: CAIRETGGTYEQYF.

V gene TRBV29-1 combines with J gene TRBJ2-3, with D perhaps matching TRBD1 (5 bases). The CDR3 has 16 residues. Germline V gene lookup returns CDR1 SQVTM and CDR2 ANQGSEA. V lost 3 bases and J lost 0, with 16 bases in between. CDR3: CSVDNQGFTSTDTQYF. The DNA for the CDR3 is TGCAGCGTTGATAACCAGGGATTCACTAGCACAGATACGCAGTATTTT.

The chain links TRBV19 to TRBJ2-2, with 12 bases identical to TRBD2. The CDR3 runs 14 residues. CDR1 is LNHDA, CDR2 SQIVND, per germline (reference sequence). J was trimmed by 4 bases and V by 8 bases; bases with no gene match: 2. The CDR3 DNA sequence: TGTGCCAGTGAGGGACTAGCGGGCACCGGGGAGCTGTTTTTT. It encodes CASEGLAGTGELFF.

This clonotype was recorded at least ten times. The J gene is TRBJ2-1, the V gene TRBV11-3; 13 bases line up with TRBD2. CDR1 and CDR2 from the germline V gene are SGHNT and YENEEA. The V gene end was trimmed by 5 bases and the J gene end by 5 bases; junction bases not matched to a gene: 9. The CDR3 consists of 17 residues. The CDR3 reads CASSPGPGTSGNNEQFF. The CDR3 nucleotides read TGTGCCAGCAGCCCCGGACCTGGGACTAGCGGGAACAATGAGCAGTTCTTC.

This clonotype occurred once. This sequence may be a read error, since a much larger clone differs from it by one base. The chain links TRBV24-1 to TRBJ2-3; 7 bases are shared with TRBD2. The length of the CDR3 is 16 residues. The junction had 10 bases not matched to a gene; V was cut back by 6 bases and J by 2 bases. CDR1 is KGHDR, CDR2 SFDVKD, per germline. CDR3 nucleotide sequence: TGTGCCACCAGTTACGCGGGACTACCGGACACAGATACGCAGTATTTT. Translating it yields CATSYAGLPDTDTQYF.

This CDR3 is CAISESKGNEKLFF. The CDR3 DNA is TGTGCCATCAGTGAGTCGAAGGGTAATGAAAAACTGTTTTTT. The chain couples TRBV10-3 to TRBJ1-4; D not certain. The CDR3 length is 14 residues. Trimming left V 0 bases short and J 4 bases short, with 6 bases between. The germline gives CDR1 ENHRY, CDR2 SYGVKD.

The chain combines TRBV20-1 with TRBJ1-5, with D possibly being TRBD1 (5 bases). The CDR3 loop spans 14 amino acids. Germline-derived CDR1 and CDR2 are DFQATT and SNEGSKA (reference sequence). Trimming pared 1 base from V and 5 bases from J, leaving 12 bases between. CDR3 sequence: CSARGWQGYQPQHF. DNA for the CDR3: TGCAGTGCTAGAGGTTGGCAGGGATATCAGCCCCAGCATTTT.

At least ten counts were recorded for this clonotype. The CDR3 is CASTSPHGTDKNIQYF. DNA for the CDR3: TGTGCCAGCACTTCTCCTCACGGGACAGACAAAAACATTCAGTACTTC. This chain links TRBV2 with TRBJ2-4; 7 bases align to TRBD1. Germline V gene data show CDR1 as SNHLY and CDR2 as FYNNEI. This CDR3 is built from 16 residues. Trimming cost V 7 bases and J 3 bases; bases outside gene matches: 12.

Only a few counts were recorded for this clonotype. This rearrangement joins TRBV28 to TRBJ1-1; D ambiguous. Germline CDR1 reads MDHEN; CDR2 reads SYDVKM. The CDR3 extends over 15 amino acids. The V end lost 2 bases, the J end lost 0 bases, and 10 bases lay between the germline ends. This CDR3 is CASSLISALNTEAFF. In DNA, the CDR3 is TGTGCCAGCAGTTTAATCTCAGCGCTGAACACTGAAGCTTTCTTT.

At least ten counts were recorded for this clonotype. The chain is built from TRBV6-1 and TRBJ1-5; possibly TRBD1 for D (5 bases). V lost 2 bases, J lost 3 bases, and 8 bases lay in between. The CDR3 sequence is 14 residues long. Germline V gives CDR1 MNHNS, CDR2 SASEGT. CDR3 in amino acids: CASSEKGHNQPQHF. The CDR3 nucleotides are TGTGCCAGCAGTGAAAAGGGGCACAATCAGCCCCAGCATTTT.

This clonotype showed up just a few times. The chain joins TRBV5-1 to TRBJ1-1; unclear D gene. CDR1 and CDR2 from the germline V gene are SGHRS and YFSETQ. The length of the CDR3 is 14 residues. The V and J ends lost 1 base and 1 base respectively, with 8 bases between them. The CDR3 DNA reads as TGCGCCAGCAGCTTGCGAAGGGCGAACACTGAAGCTTTCTTT. This encodes CASSLRRANTEAFF.

The sample holds many counts of this clonotype. The rearrangement joins TRBV7-9 to TRBJ2-1, with TRBD2 matching over 10 bases. The CDR3 length is 15 residues. The germline V gene has CDR1 SEHNR and CDR2 FQNEAQ (reference sequence). V lost 2 bases, J lost 6 bases, and 4 bases stayed unmatched. The CDR3 DNA reads TGTGCCAGCAGCTTAAATCTAGCGGGAGCCAATGAGCAGTTCTTC. Encoded protein: CASSLNLAGANEQFF.

This clonotype was picked up a small number of times. The J gene is TRBJ2-7, the V gene TRBV19, with TRBD1 matching over 10 bases. CDR1 is LNHDA, CDR2 SQIVND, per germline (reference sequence). CDR3 size: 15 residues. Trimming removed 5 bases from V and 6 bases from J; junction bases left unmatched: 10. Written as DNA, the CDR3 is TGTGCCAGTAGTCACTCCGGGACAGGGGAGTTCGAGCAGTACTTC. Amino acid sequence: CASSHSGTGEFEQYF.

Ten or more counts support this clonotype. V gene TRBV5-1 combines with J gene TRBJ2-5; TRBD2 aligns across 8 bases. Germline lookup yields CDR1 SGHRS and CDR2 YFSETQ. V lost 6 bases and J lost 9; bases outside the gene matches: 16. The CDR3 loop spans 15 amino acids. CDR3 protein: CASTAGGSVEHAQYF. For the CDR3, the DNA is TGCGCCAGCACGGCGGGAGGATCTGTCGAACATGCCCAGTACTTC.

This clonotype was seen ten or more times. The chain joins TRBV20-1 to TRBJ1-6; D unclear. The germline CDR1 and CDR2 sequences are DFQATT and SNEGSKA (reference sequence). This CDR3 is built from 16 residues. Trimming stripped 3 bases from V and 7 bases from J, with 19 bases between. The DNA of the CDR3 is TGCAGTGCTAGGGGCAGCCGAAGGGCTCAAAATTCACCCCTCCACTTT. It yields the protein CSARGSRRAQNSPLHF.

This clonotype was counted many times. The chain recombines TRBV3-1 with TRBJ2-7; 10 nucleotides match TRBD2. There are 15 residues in the CDR3. Germline values: CDR1 LGHDT, CDR2 YNNKEL (reference sequence). V was clipped by 4 bases and J by 0 bases; unmatched bases: 3. DNA for the CDR3: TGTGCCAGCAGCCCTCGGACTAGCGGCTCCTACGAGCAGTACTTC. Residues: CASSPRTSGSYEQYF.

The V gene is TRBV4-1, the J gene TRBJ2-7, with TRBD1 matching 10 bases. Germline V gene lookup returns CDR1 MGHRA and CDR2 YSYEKL. The CDR3 runs 15 residues. Trimming cost V 4 bases and J 2 bases; bases outside gene matches: 5. This CDR3 reads CASSRGQGGPYEQYF. Written as DNA, the CDR3 is TGCGCCAGCAGCCGTGGACAGGGGGGGCCCTACGAGCAGTACTTC.